This is a list of T cell receptor beta chains from one sample in a study of spatial heterogeneity in lung cancer. From the 5' RACE reads, TCRdb called clonotypes with MiXCR, one entry per CDR3 protein. This sample has about 100,000 distinct CDR3 sequences, with nearly 4.5% found just once. The starting material was lung tumor tissue, obtained at surgery. The source is a male donor with early-stage non-small cell lung cancer. Both conserved end residues are part of each CDR3. A D gene is named only where the DNA matches it firmly. Clone sizes are given selectively: once, few, many, or a class where the clone is expanded.

TRBJ2-1 | 14 | - | many | TRBV11-2 | TGTGCCAGCAGCTTAGTGAGACTGGTAAATGAGCAGTTCTTC | CASSLVRLVNEQFF
TRBJ2-5 | 14 | TRBD1 | - | TRBV4-1 | TGCGCCAGCAGCCTGACGACAGGGAGAGAGACCCAGTACTTC | CASSLTTGRETQYF
TRBJ2-7 | 13 | - | - | TRBV7-2 | TGTGCCAGCAGCTTAGCAGGGGGGGTCAAGCAGTACTTC | CASSLAGGVKQYF
TRBJ1-1 | 16 | - | many | TRBV27 | TGTGCCAGCAGTCCCAACACGATGCTCAGGGACGCTGAAGCTTTCTTT | CASSPNTMLRDAEAFF
TRBJ1-4 | 13 | - | many | TRBV3-1 | TGTGCCAGCAGCCTAAGTCTCCGAGGCAAACTGTTTTTT | CASSLSLRGKLFF
TRBJ2-7 | 16 | TRBD2 | many | TRBV28 | TGTGCCAGCAGTTTATCGAAACTAGCGGACCACTACGAGCAGTACTTC | CASSLSKLADHYEQYF
TRBJ2-2 | 16 | TRBD2 | many | TRBV7-2 | TGTGCCAGCAGCTTATACGTAGCGGGAGCTAGCGGGGAGCTGTTTTTT | CASSLYVAGASGELFF
TRBJ1-5 | 15 | TRBD1 | many | TRBV6-1 | TGTGCCAGCAGTGGACAGGGGGAGAGCAATCAGCCCCAGCATTTT | CASSGQGESNQPQHF
TRBJ2-3 | 16 | - | few | TRBV28 | TGTGCCAGCAGGGGATCGGGACCGGATAGCACAGATACGCAGTATTTT | CASRGSGPDSTDTQYF
TRBJ1-1 | 14 | - | many | TRBV2 | TGTGCCAGCAACGTCGGGGGTTGGTACACTGAAGCTTTCTTT | CASNVGGWYTEAFF
TRBJ2-3 | 12 | - | many | TRBV10-3 | TGTGCCATCAGTACTAGCACAGATACGCAGTATTTT | CAISTSTDTQYF
TRBJ1-1 | 15 | TRBD1 | many | TRBV7-2 | TGTGCCAGCAGCTTAGCGGCAGCGGGACAGCTTGAAGCTTTCTTT | CASSLAAAGQLEAFF
TRBJ1-3 | 13 | - | many | TRBV20-1 | TGCAGTACGAAAGTTGGGTCTGGAAACACCATATATTTT | CSTKVGSGNTIYF
TRBJ1-6 | 16 | - | few | TRBV5-4 | TGTGCCAGCAGCCCCCAGGCGGGACGCCGAAATTCACCCCTCCACTTT | CASSPQAGRRNSPLHF
TRBJ2-5 | 13 | - | many | TRBV3-1 | TGTGCCAGCAGCCAACAGGGTCAAGAGACCCAGTACTTC | CASSQQGQETQYF
TRBJ2-5 | 15 | TRBD2 | many | TRBV13 | TGTGCCAGCAGCTTCAGACTAGCGGGAGAAAAGACCCAGTACTTC | CASSFRLAGEKTQYF
TRBJ1-3 | 14 | - | many | TRBV28 | TGTGCCAGCGCTAGACCGGGGCCGAGGAACACCATATATTTT | CASARPGPRNTIYF
TRBJ1-6 | 14 | TRBD1 | many | TRBV6-5 | TGTGCCAGCAGTGGACAGGGGCAGGGTTCACCCCTCCACTTT | CASSGQGQGSPLHF
TRBJ2-5 | 12 | - | few | TRBV20-1 | TGCAGTGCAATACTAGCCCAAGAGACCCAGTACTTC | CSAILAQETQYF
TRBJ2-5 | 14 | TRBD2 | few | TRBV6-1 | TGTGCCACATTTGAGGCGGGAGCTGGAGAGACCCAGTACTTC | CATFEAGAGETQYF
TRBJ2-7 | 13 | - | many | TRBV20-1 | TGCAGTGCCCGGTTAGCGGCTACCTACGAGCAGTACTTC | CSARLAATYEQYF
TRBJ1-1 | 13 | - | once | TRBV5-6 | TGTGCCAGCGCTTCGTCTTTTGGGTCCGGCGCTTTCTTT | CASASSFGSGAFF
TRBJ2-3 | 15 | - | many | TRBV5-1 | TGCGCCAGCAGCTTGGTCCCCCTCCGCACAGATACGCAGTATTTT | CASSLVPLRTDTQYF
TRBJ2-1 | 15 | - | many | TRBV4-1 | TGCGCCAGCAGCCAAGTGGGGAGCTCCTACAATGAGCAGTTCTTC | CASSQVGSSYNEQFF